The rows below give T cell receptor beta chains drawn from one sample of a study of CD8+ T cells in alopecia areata. Using immunoSEQ multiplex PCR, the repertoire was profiled, and TCRdb retains in-frame clones only, with some absent. The table includes over 9,000 clones, over 50% detected once. The sequenced sample was skin. Every receptor here comes from a human donor with alopecia areata. CDR3s include the opening cysteine and the closing phenylalanine or tryptophan. The D gene is left open where the match is weak. Only part of the rows carry a size: once, few, many, or a class if the clone is expanded.

abundance	d_gene	j_gene	v_gene	CDR3aa	CDR3nt
-	TRBD1	TRBJ2-7	TRBV7-3	CASSRDRGDEQYF	TGTGCCAGCAGCCGCGACAGGGGGGACGAGCAGTACTTC
-	-	TRBJ1-1	TRBV4-3	CASSPGQYLTEAFF	TGCGCCAGCAGCCCCGGACAGTACTTGACTGAAGCTTTCTTT
-	-	TRBJ2-1	TRBV14	CASSQEGFSYNEQFF	TGTGCCAGCAGCCAAGAGGGATTCTCCTACAATGAGCAGTTCTTC
-	TRBD1	TRBJ2-7	TRBV5-1	CASSLGHRDSSYEQYF	TGCGCCAGCAGCTTGGGCCATCGGGACAGCAGCTACGAGCAGTACTTC
few	-	TRBJ2-7	TRBV7-6	CASSLTRRGRGVGYEQYF	TGTGCCAGCAGCTTGACTAGGAGGGGGCGCGGAGTTGGCTACGAGCAGTACTTC
-	-	TRBJ2-7	TRBV21-1	CASSPGGGFYEQYF	TGTGCCAGCAGTCCAGGAGGGGGTTTTTACGAGCAGTACTTC
once	-	TRBJ2-7	TRBV9	CASSVEVGVAYEQYF	TGTGCCAGCAGCGTAGAGGTGGGGGTGGCCTACGAGCAGTACTTC
few	-	TRBJ1-2	TRBV20-1	CSARMGEGYTF	TGCAGTGCTAGAATGGGAGAAGGCTACACCTTC
once	-	TRBJ2-7	TRBV29-1	CSVVLGQTKLGSYEQYF	TGCAGCGTTGTGTTGGGTCAGACGAAGCTTGGCTCCTACGAGCAGTACTTC
-	TRBD2	TRBJ2-7	TRBV7-3	CASSLTPGGPHEQYF	TGTGCCAGCAGCTTAACACCGGGAGGGCCCCACGAGCAGTACTTC
-	TRBD1	TRBJ2-7	TRBV19	CASSPRPHRGTRFEQYF	TGTGCCAGTAGTCCCCGACCTCACAGGGGTACAAGGTTCGAGCAGTACTTC
once	-	TRBJ2-2	TRBV15	CATSRDLTNTGELFF	TGTGCCACCAGCAGAGATTTAACGAACACCGGGGAGCTGTTTTTT
-	TRBD2	TRBJ2-1	TRBV6-4	CASREGAGAFNEQFF	TGTGCCAGCCGGGAGGGAGCGGGAGCTTTCAATGAGCAGTTCTTC
-	TRBD1	TRBJ2-7	TRBV27	CASSLERTGMDEQYF	TGTGCCAGCAGTTTGGAGAGGACAGGGATGGACGAGCAGTACTTC
-	-	TRBJ1-2	TRBV28	CASSSPLYTKYGYTF	TGTGCCAGCAGTTCCCCCCTGTACACCAAGTATGGCTACACCTTC
-	TRBD2	TRBJ2-1	TRBV29-1	CSVEVAGDEQFF	TGCAGCGTTGAAGTAGCGGGCGATGAGCAGTTCTTC
-	-	TRBJ2-3	TRBV7-2	CASSLQASTDTQYF	TGTGCCAGCAGCTTGCAGGCTAGCACAGATACGCAGTATTTT
-	-	TRBJ1-5	TRBV6-5	CASRQQGSNQPQHF	TGTGCCAGCAGGCAACAGGGATCGAACCAGCCCCAGCATTTT
few	-	TRBJ2-2	TRBV7-6	CASSLLGTAANTGELFF	TGTGCCAGCAGCTTATTGGGGACGGCCGCGAACACCGGGGAGCTGTTTTTT
-	-	TRBJ2-4	TRBV29-1	CSVPGLAKNIQYF	TGCAGCGTTCCAGGGCTAGCCAAAAACATTCAGTACTTC
few	-	TRBJ2-5	TRBV5-4	CASSLALTETQYF	TGTGCCAGCAGCTTGGCTCTAACGGAGACCCAGTACTTC
hyperexpanded	-	TRBJ2-5	TRBV18	CASSPFSDGPETQYF	TGTGCCAGCTCACCGTTTAGCGACGGCCCAGAGACCCAGTACTTC
-	-	TRBJ1-1	TRBV6-6	CASSYSAGMDTEAFF	TGTGCCAGCAGTTACTCAGCAGGGATGGACACTGAAGCTTTCTTT
-	-	TRBJ2-5	TRBV4-3	CASSQDRTYQETQYF	TGCGCCAGCAGCCAAGATCGAACATACCAAGAGACCCAGTACTTC
few	-	TRBJ2-1	TRBV5-4	CASSTQTKSSYNEQFF	TGTGCCAGCAGCACCCAGACTAAGAGCTCCTACAATGAGCAGTTCTTC
-	-	TRBJ1-2	TRBV4-3	CASSPNAQGDYGYTF	TGCGCCAGCAGCCCCAATGCCCAGGGCGACTATGGCTACACCTTC
-	-	TRBJ1-1	TRBV18	CASSPLGRTNTEAFF	TGTGCCAGCTCCCCCCTTGGACGGACCAACACTGAAGCTTTCTTT
-	-	TRBJ1-1	TRBV6-4	CASREAGDRTEAFF	TGTGCCAGCAGGGAGGCAGGGGATCGGACTGAAGCTTTCTTT
-	-	TRBJ2-3	TRBV9	CASSTGGAGLTDTQYF	TGTGCCAGCAGCACCGGCGGGGCAGGCCTCACAGATACGCAGTATTTT
-	-	TRBJ2-1	TRBV18	CASSPIRQLGSDNEQFF	TGTGCCAGCTCACCAATTAGGCAGCTGGGATCAGACAATGAGCAGTTCTTC
-	-	TRBJ2-7	TRBV28	CASSFLPGSSYEQYF	TGTGCCAGCAGTTTTCTCCCGGGTAGCTCCTACGAGCAGTACTTC
-	TRBD2	TRBJ2-7	TRBV4-1	CASSQVRSSGAYEQYF	TGCGCCAGCAGCCAAGTCCGTAGTAGCGGGGCGTACGAGCAGTACTTC
-	-	TRBJ2-5	TRBV9	CASSPALGVEETQYF	TGTGCCAGCAGCCCCGCCTTGGGGGTCGAAGAGACCCAGTACTTC
few	-	TRBJ2-1	TRBV10-3	CAISAQGNWFF	TGTGCCATCAGTGCCCAGGGGAACTGGTTCTTC
few	-	TRBJ2-5	TRBV7-2	CASSPQHGALQATQYF	TGTGCCAGCAGCCCACAACACGGGGCCCTGCAAGCGACCCAGTACTTC
few	-	TRBJ2-1	TRBV11-2	CASSLEWGNEQFF	TGTGCCAGCAGCTTAGAGTGGGGAAATGAGCAGTTCTTC
-	-	TRBJ2-7	TRBV28	CATQMGHSSSYEQYF	TGTGCCACCCAAATGGGACATTCGAGCTCCTACGAGCAGTACTTC
few	TRBD2	TRBJ2-2	TRBV28	CASSRSGTSPPLPLYANTGELFF	TGTGCCAGCAGCCGTAGCGGGACCTCCCCCCCGCTCCCTTTATACGCGAACACCGGGGAGCTGTTTTTT
-	-	TRBJ2-1	TRBV6-1	CASSEGVGHSYNEQFF	TGTGCCAGCAGTGAAGGGGTAGGGCACTCCTACAATGAGCAGTTCTTC
-	-	TRBJ1-5	TRBV19	CASSIRGRDQPQHF	TGTGCCAGTAGTATCAGGGGCAGGGATCAGCCCCAGCATTTT
-	-	TRBJ2-3	TRBV6-1	CASSGFPGRYTDTQYF	TGTGCCAGCAGTGGTTTTCCGGGACGGTACACAGATACGCAGTATTTT
-	-	TRBJ1-2	TRBV5-4	CASSLGQDGRGYTF	TGTGCCAGCAGCTTGGGCCAGGATGGGCGCGGCTACACCTTC
-	-	TRBJ2-3	TRBV27	CASSSSEPRASDTQYF	TGTGCCAGCAGTTCCTCTGAGCCCAGGGCCTCAGATACGCAGTATTTT
once	-	TRBJ2-1	TRBV6-5	CASRGTGGQFF	TGTGCCAGCAGGGGTACCGGAGGTCAGTTCTTC
-	-	TRBJ2-2	TRBV19	CATAGTNTGELFF	TGTGCCACCGCGGGGACTAACACCGGGGAGCTGTTTTTT
-	TRBD2	TRBJ2-1	TRBV7-3	CASSPELAGGGNEQFF	TGTGCCAGCAGCCCCGAACTAGCGGGAGGGGGCAATGAGCAGTTCTTC
-	-	TRBJ2-7	TRBV6-1	CASSDLVTRAPYEQYF	TGTGCCAGCAGTGACTTGGTGACTCGGGCCCCCTACGAGCAGTACTTC
-	-	TRBJ2-1	TRBV7-9	CASSFRTENEQFF	TGTGCCAGCAGCTTCCGGACAGAGAATGAGCAGTTCTTC
-	TRBD2	TRBJ2-2	TRBV7-2	CASSLAREGGELFF	TGTGCCAGCAGCTTAGCGAGGGAGGGCGGGGAGCTGTTTTTT
-	-	TRBJ2-7	TRBV5-1	CASSLRYRTSYEQYF	TGCGCCAGCAGCTTGCGGTACAGGACATCCTACGAGCAGTACTTC
-	-	TRBJ1-6	TRBV5-8	CASSLSNRANSPLHF	TGTGCCAGCAGCTTAAGTAACAGGGCTAATTCACCCCTCCACTTT
-	TRBD1	TRBJ2-7	TRBV14	CASSQVGRGLSYEQYF	TGTGCCAGCAGCCAAGTCGGCAGGGGGCTTTCCTACGAGCAGTACTTC
-	-	TRBJ2-7	TRBV4-3	CASSRETGPYEQYF	TGCGCCAGCAGCCGCGAGACAGGACCCTACGAGCAGTACTTC
-	-	TRBJ1-1	TRBV19	CASSPAAASEAFF	TGTGCCAGTAGTCCCGCCGCGGCCTCTGAAGCTTTCTTT
-	-	TRBJ1-6	TRBV14	CASSQEGDSPLHF	TGTGCCAGCAGCCAAGAAGGGGATTCACCCCTCCACTTT
-	-	TRBJ2-3	TRBV4-2	CASSQDLVLDGRTDTQYF	TGTGCCAGCAGCCAAGATCTCGTCTTGGACGGTCGCACAGATACGCAGTATTTT
-	-	TRBJ2-2	TRBV6-6	CASSSLHWGAGELFF	TGTGCCAGCAGTTCTCTCCACTGGGGTGCCGGGGAGCTGTTTTTT